This TCR beta chain was obtained from a study of cytomegalovirus exposure and HLA in healthy donors. Findings and caveats of the study: Sequencing depth roughly uniform across donors was assumed in presence/absence analyses.

Germline V gene data show CDR1 as SGHRS and CDR2 as YFSETQ. V shed 0 bases and J shed 3 bases, with 7 bases lying between them. The CDR3 extends over 13 amino acids. Donors showed nominal health when sampled, although they likely had unrecorded immune exposures. Regarding this clone: What it binds is not known. The sample contains more than one DNA sequence encoding this CDR3.

The PCR ran on 60 Vbeta and 13 Jbeta primers. Clones were read by immunoSEQ multiplex PCR, and TCRdb kept only the in-frame ones, dropping some. The sample yields some 150,000 clones, roughly 80% seen once. The clonotype comes from a man aged 35 to 55 in good health and CMV-seropositive. This chain links TRBV5-1 with TRBJ2-7; D perhaps matches TRBD1 (5 bases). Sequenced sample: PBMCs. The CDR3: CASSLAQGYEQYF. The CDR3 nucleotides are TGCGCCAGCAGCTTGGCGCAGGGCTACGAGCAGTACTTC. Variable domain in full (rest from reference TRBV5-1 and TRBJ2-7): KAGVTQTPRYLIKTRGQQVTLSCSPISGHRSVSWYQQTPGQGLQFLFEYFSETQRNKGNFPGRFSGRQFSNSRSEMNVSTLELGDSALYLCASSLAQGYEQYFGPGTRLTVT.